This T cell receptor (beta chain) was captured in a study of blood T cell repertoires in COVID-19. Across the study: Acute-phase and convalescent COVID-19 samples originated in the United States, Italy and Spain.

This clone was counted a single time. As processed by the authors: How many nucleated cells were present was estimated from reference gene primer amplification. Assay used: immunoSEQ multiplex PCR; TCRdb lists only in-frame clones, some missing. The D gene and trimming were derived from the DNA, and the V and J assignments and clone size from that table. Altogether several thousand clones are present, 86% being singletons, with the ten largest covering roughly 10%. Deletions cut 4 bases from V and 11 bases from J, with 16 bases between. The CDR3 length is 13 residues. Germline V gene data show CDR1 as SGHTA and CDR2 as FQGNSA.

The source is a human donor with active COVID-19. The donor label of this sample is uncertain. Sequenced material: peripheral blood. This chain joins TRBV7-2 and TRBJ2-3; perhaps TRBD2 as D (5 bases). This chain's CDR3 is CASSSSGSIRQYF. The DNA for the CDR3 is TGTGCCAGCAGCTCCAGTGGGAGTATTCGGCAGTATTTT.